Listed here are 20 T cell receptor beta chains from one sample, sequenced in a study of blood T cell repertoires in COVID-19 (dated by TCRdb to 2018 to 2021). The library was built by means of the immunoSEQ multiplex PCR assay. TCRdb obtained this table from immuneACCESS and retained in-frame rearrangements with V and J assigned. These tables miss some clones; where compared with another copy, unresolved V genes account for less than half of the shortfall, and the remainder is unexplained. The sample contains about 180,000 clones, 84% of them found a single time. The top ten hold 13% to 15% of the sample. The sample taken for sequencing was peripheral blood. The receptors were sampled from a man aged 18 to 29 with active or convalescent COVID-19.

On this clone: Other DNA sequences in this specimen translate into the identical CDR3. The chain joins TRBV18 to TRBJ1-3; a weak D match, TRBD1 (6 bases). The length of the CDR3 is 14 residues. Trimming took 3 bases from V and 3 from J, leaving 9 bases between them. From germline, CDR1 is KGHSH and CDR2 LQKENI. CDR3 loop: CASSPQGSGNTIYF. DNA for the CDR3: TGTGCCAGCTCACCCCAGGGGAGTGGAAACACCATATATTTT. The complete variable domain, with remaining parts taken from reference TRBV18 and TRBJ1-3, reads NAGVMQNPRHLVRRRGQEARLRCSPMKGHSHVYWYRQLPEEGLKFMVYLQKENIIDESGMPKERFSAEFPKEGPSILRIQQVVRGDSAAYFCASSPQGSGNTIYFGEGSWLTVV.

The V and J genes are TRBV19 and TRBJ2-7; TRBD1 matches at 8 bases. Per germline, CDR1 LNHDA and CDR2 SQIVND (reference sequence). CDR3 length equals 13 residues. The J segment lost 4 bases and the V segment lost 8 bases, leaving 7 bases of the junction unmatched. This CDR3 is CASSPRTGYEQYF. The CDR3 nucleotides read TGTGCCAGTTCTCCACGGACAGGGTACGAGCAGTACTTC. Supplemented by reference TRBV19 and TRBJ2-7, the full variable domain reads DGGITQSPKYLFRKEGQNVTLSCEQNLNHDAMYWYRQDPGQGLRLIYYSQIVNDFQKGDIAEGYSVSREKKESFPLTVTSAQKNPTAFYLCASSPRTGYEQYFGPGTRLTVT.

Written as DNA, the CDR3 is TGTGCCAGCAGATTGGACAGTAATTCACCCCTCCACTTT. Its translation: CASRLDSNSPLHF. The chain joins TRBV7-9 to TRBJ1-6; D may be TRBD1 (6 bases). The V gene's germline CDR1 is SEHNR and CDR2 FQNEAQ (reference sequence). The CDR3 has 13 residues. V was clipped by 6 bases and J by 6 bases, with 9 bases between them.

The gene calls are TRBV5-8 and TRBJ1-3, with D unresolved. The CDR3 covers 14 residues. V lost 0 bases and J lost 2, with 6 bases in between. Per germline, CDR1 SGHTS and CDR2 YDEGEE. DNA for the CDR3: TGTGCCAGCAGCTTGGGAGGCCCTGGAAACACCATATATTTT. This translates into CASSLGGPGNTIYF.

This chain connects TRBV28 to TRBJ1-4; D possibly corresponds to TRBD1 (6 bases). This CDR3 has 15 residues. Germline values: CDR1 MDHEN, CDR2 SYDVKM. V dropped 5 bases and J dropped 8 bases, with 18 bases sitting between them. This CDR3 reads CASSQIPQGSEKLFF. DNA of the CDR3: TGTGCCAGCAGTCAAATCCCCCAGGGGAGCGAAAAACTGTTTTTT.

This sequence joins TRBV10-3 and TRBJ2-3, with D possibly matching TRBD2 (5 bases). This CDR3 spans 13 amino acids. Germline CDR1 is ENHRY and CDR2 is SYGVKD. Trimming stripped 3 bases from V and 6 bases from J, with 10 bases between. Written as DNA, the CDR3 is TGTGCCATCAGTGAACCTAGCTTGGATACGCAGTATTTT. Encoded protein: CAISEPSLDTQYF.

The chain has TRBV19 and TRBJ2-1; 11 bases match TRBD2. Germline assignment: CDR1 LNHDA and CDR2 SQIVND (reference sequence). The CDR3 extends over 17 amino acids. Trimming cost V 1 base and J 3 bases; bases outside gene matches: 5. In nucleotides, the CDR3 is TGTGCCAGTAGTATAGGGGCCCTAGCGGGAGGCTACAATGAGCAGTTCTTC. It is translated as CASSIGALAGGYNEQFF.

The chain joins TRBV28 to TRBJ2-7; 7 positions agree with TRBD1. This CDR3 is built from 15 residues. Germline V gives CDR1 MDHEN, CDR2 SYDVKM. V gave up 2 bases and J gave up 3 bases; unmatched junction bases: 7. The CDR3 is CASSLRQGGFYEQYF. In nucleotides, the CDR3 is TGTGCCAGCAGTTTACGACAGGGTGGTTTCTACGAGCAGTACTTC.

This chain uses TRBV12-3 or TRBV12-4 with TRBJ1-3; no clear D gene. Between the trimmed V and J ends, which lost 5 bases and 7 bases, there was a span of 12 bases. This CDR3 spans 13 amino acids. CDR3 sequence reads: CASSLTSLNTIYF. The CDR3 nucleotides are TGTGCCAGCAGTCTGACTTCCCTGAACACCATATATTTT.

The chain links TRBV9 to TRBJ1-6; 7 nucleotides match TRBD1. V was pared by 2 bases and J by 10 bases, with 6 bases of the junction left unmatched. The CDR3 is 14 residues long. CDR1 and CDR2 (germline): SGDLS, YYNGEE. The CDR3 DNA follows: TGTGCCAGCAGCGTGGAGGGGGCGCACTCACCCCTCCACTTT. This codes for CASSVEGAHSPLHF.

This clone came up once. The chain has TRBV5-1 and TRBJ2-3, with D maybe TRBD2 (6 bases). CDR3 length: 17 residues. The V end was cut by 4 bases, the J end by 3 bases, with 21 bases between. Germline CDR1 is SGHRS and CDR2 is YFSETQ. CDR3 sequence reads: CASSKGRLGERTDTQYF. CDR3 coding DNA: TGCGCCAGCAGCAAGGGGAGACTAGGAGAGAGGACAGATACGCAGTATTTT.

V usage is TRBV3-1 (or the pseudogene TRBV3-2) and J usage is TRBJ2-3; a weak D match, TRBD2 (6 bases). Per the germline V gene, CDR1 is LGHDT and CDR2 is YNNKEL (reference sequence). V lost 3 bases, J lost 2 bases, and 21 bases lay in between. The CDR3 runs to 18 residues. The DNA of the CDR3 is TGTGCCAGCAGCCACGCAGCCGCATTTCCTAGCGACACAGATACGCAGTATTTT. Translating it yields CASSHAAAFPSDTDTQYF.

This chain joins TRBV27 and TRBJ1-2; TRBD1 matches 7 bases. J was trimmed by 13 bases and V by 6 bases; bases with no gene match: 14. Per germline, CDR1 MNHEY and CDR2 SMNVEV (reference sequence). The CDR3 is made up of 13 amino acids. The CDR3 reads CASRPRTGAFPTF. CDR3 bases: TGTGCCAGCAGACCGCGGACAGGCGCCTTCCCCACCTTC.

This clone was observed a few times. This chain joins TRBV3-1 (or the pseudogene TRBV3-2) and TRBJ1-4; weak D call: TRBD1 (5 bases). Trimming cost V 1 base and J 10 bases, with 10 bases left between them. The CDR3 is 13 residues long. Germline loops: CDR1 LGHDT, CDR2 YNNKEL (reference sequence). This chain's CDR3 is CASSQGDQGKLFF. For the CDR3, the DNA is TGTGCCAGCAGCCAAGGTGACCAGGGAAAACTGTTTTTT.

The chain uses TRBV10-2 and TRBJ2-1; no reliable D call. V lost 6 bases to trimming and J lost 6 bases, with 9 bases between them. The CDR3 covers 12 residues. From germline, CDR1 is WSHSY and CDR2 SAAADI. The CDR3 reads CASRPLSNEQFF. For the CDR3, the DNA is TGCGCCAGCAGGCCCCTGAGCAATGAGCAGTTCTTC.

This rearrangement joins TRBV27 to TRBJ1-6; D possibly corresponds to TRBD1 (5 bases). The CDR3 runs 17 residues. The germline CDR1 and CDR2 sequences are MNHEY and SMNVEV (reference sequence). V was cut by 4 bases and J by 0 bases, with 13 bases left in between. For the CDR3, the DNA is TGTGCCAGCAGTTCCAGGCCGGGGGTCTCCTATAATTCACCCCTCCACTTT. Encoded protein: CASSSRPGVSYNSPLHF.

This chain links TRBV9 with TRBJ2-1; TRBD2 matches 7 bases. This CDR3 contains 15 residues. Germline CDR1 SGDLS, CDR2 YYNGEE. V shed 3 bases, J shed 8 bases, and the junction held 11 bases outside the gene matches. Here the CDR3 DNA reads TGTGCCAGCAGCGAGGCGGGGGACTTTCTCGATGAGCAGTTCTTC. Translation: CASSEAGDFLDEQFF. The entire variable domain, with the rest obtained from reference TRBV9 and TRBJ2-1, is as follows: DSGVTQTPKHLITATGQRVTLRCSPRSGDLSVYWYQQSLDQGLQFLIQYYNGEERAKGNILERFSAQQFPDLHSELNLSSLELGDSALYFCASSEAGDFLDEQFFGPGTRLTVL.

The table lists this clone with a few counts. This chain uses TRBV4-3 with TRBJ2-6; 9 nucleotides align to TRBD2. CDR1 LGHNA and CDR2 YSLEER come from the germline V gene. This CDR3 has 17 amino acids. V dropped 0 bases and J dropped 3; count of bases not matched to a gene: 3. DNA of the CDR3: TGCGCCAGCAGCCAAGATAGTAGCGGGAGTGGGGCCAACGTCCTGACTTTC. The encoded protein is CASSQDSSGSGANVLTF.

The chain is built from TRBV18 and TRBJ1-2; no firm D call. Trimming pared 0 bases from V and 8 bases from J, leaving 13 bases between. The CDR3 contains 14 residues. Germline assignment: CDR1 KGHSH and CDR2 LQKENI. CDR3 in DNA: TGTGCCAGCTCACCACCAGCGCCGTCGAACGGCTACACCTTC. Encoded protein: CASSPPAPSNGYTF.

In this sample, this clone turned up once. V gene TRBV18 combines with J gene TRBJ2-7; 7 bases agree with TRBD1. The length of the CDR3 is 16 residues. Germline CDR1 is KGHSH and CDR2 is LQKENI. V shed 0 bases, J shed 1 base, and the junction held 6 bases outside the gene matches. This CDR3 is CASSPPYRGDSYEQYF. The CDR3 DNA follows: TGTGCCAGCTCACCACCCTACAGGGGTGATTCCTACGAGCAGTACTTC.